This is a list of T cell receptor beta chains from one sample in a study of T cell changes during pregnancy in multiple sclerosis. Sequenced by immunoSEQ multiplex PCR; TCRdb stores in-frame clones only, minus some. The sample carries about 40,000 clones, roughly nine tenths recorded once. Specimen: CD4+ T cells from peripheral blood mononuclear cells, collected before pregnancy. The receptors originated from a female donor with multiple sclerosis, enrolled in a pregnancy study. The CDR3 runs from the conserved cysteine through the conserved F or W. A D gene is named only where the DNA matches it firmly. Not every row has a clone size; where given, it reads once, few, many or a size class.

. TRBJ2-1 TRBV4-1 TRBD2 TGCGCCAGCAGCCGGGGGACTAGCGGGAGGCTCGCTTACAATGAGCAGTTCTTC CASSRGTSGRLAYNEQFF
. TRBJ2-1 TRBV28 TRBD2 TGTGCCAGCAGTGTCGGGACTAGCGGGCGGGTTCGGAAATTCTTC CASSVGTSGRVRKFF
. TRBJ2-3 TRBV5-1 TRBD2 TGCGCCAGCAGCTTGGTCGCGGGAGGTAGCACAGATACGCAGTATTTT CASSLVAGGSTDTQYF
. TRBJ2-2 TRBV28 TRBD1 TGTGCCAGCAGTTTATACCCACCGGGACAGGGGTACACCGGGGAGCTGTTTTTT CASSLYPPGQGYTGELFF
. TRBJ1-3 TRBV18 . TGTGCCAGCTCACCGAACCGGGAGCGAGGAAACACCATATATTTT CASSPNRERGNTIYF
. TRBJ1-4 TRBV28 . TGTGCCAGCAGTCCAGCGGGACGGCAAAATGAAAAACTGTTTTTT CASSPAGRQNEKLFF
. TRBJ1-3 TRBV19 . TGTGCCAGTAGGTTGGCAGGACTCTCTGGAAACACCATATATTTT CASRLAGLSGNTIYF
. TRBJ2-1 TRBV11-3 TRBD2 TGTGCCAGCAGCTTAGATGCTAGCGGGGCCTCCTACAATGAGCAGTTCTTC CASSLDASGASYNEQFF
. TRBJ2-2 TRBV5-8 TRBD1 TGTGCCAGCAGCTTGGGTTGGACAGGGGTCAGCGGGGAGCTGTTTTTT CASSLGWTGVSGELFF
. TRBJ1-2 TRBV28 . TGTGCCAGCAGTTTAGGTTCTCAGGGGAACTATGGCTACACCTTC CASSLGSQGNYGYTF
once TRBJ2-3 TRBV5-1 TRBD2 TGCGCCAGCAGCCGCCTGGGGACTATCCTGCGGGATACGCAGTATTTT CASSRLGTILRDTQYF
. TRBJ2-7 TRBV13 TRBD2 TGTGCCAGCAGCCCCCGCGGACTAGCGGATAGCTCCTACGAGCAGTACTTC CASSPRGLADSSYEQYF
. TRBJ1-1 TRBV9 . TGTGCCAGCAGCTTACAGGGTTGGGACACTGAAGCTTTCTTT CASSLQGWDTEAFF
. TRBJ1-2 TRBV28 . TGTGCCAGCAGTTCAGCGGGTCTAGGGCGGGGCTACACCTTC CASSSAGLGRGYTF
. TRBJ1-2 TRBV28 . TGTGCCAGCAGTTCAGGAGGGACTCTTAACTATGGCTACACCTTC CASSSGGTLNYGYTF
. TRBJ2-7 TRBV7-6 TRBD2 TGTGCCAGCAGCTTAGCACTAGCGGGAGCCAGACCTTACGAGCAGTACTTC CASSLALAGARPYEQYF
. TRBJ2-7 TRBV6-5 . TGTGCCAGCAGCCGAGCCGGGACTCCGACCTACGAGCAGTACTTC CASSRAGTPTYEQYF
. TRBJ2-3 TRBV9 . TGTGCCAGCAGCGTGGGAGCCGGGCATACGCAGTATTTT CASSVGAGHTQYF
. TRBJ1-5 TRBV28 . TGTGCCAGCAGTCAGGACAGCTTGAGCAATCAGCCCCAGCATTTT CASSQDSLSNQPQHF
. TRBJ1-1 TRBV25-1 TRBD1 TGTGCCAGCAGCGGGACAGGGTTTGTCACTGAAGCTTTCTTT CASSGTGFVTEAFF
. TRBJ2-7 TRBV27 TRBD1 TGTGCCAGCAGTTCCCCGCGCAGGGGGCCCTACGAGCAGTACTTC CASSSPRRGPYEQYF
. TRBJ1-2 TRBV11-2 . TGTGCCAGCAGCTTAGGAGGGAGCTATGGCTACACCTTC CASSLGGSYGYTF
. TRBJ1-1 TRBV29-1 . TGCAGCTCTCACAGGGAGAACACTGAAGCTTTCTTT CSSHRENTEAFF
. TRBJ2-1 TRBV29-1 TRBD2 TGCAGCGTTTTGACTAGCGGGGGCTCCTACAATGAGCAGTTCTTC CSVLTSGGSYNEQFF
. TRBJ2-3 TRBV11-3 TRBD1 TGTGCCAGCAGCTTAGAGTATCCAGGGGGCGCAGATACGCAGTATTTT CASSLEYPGGADTQYF